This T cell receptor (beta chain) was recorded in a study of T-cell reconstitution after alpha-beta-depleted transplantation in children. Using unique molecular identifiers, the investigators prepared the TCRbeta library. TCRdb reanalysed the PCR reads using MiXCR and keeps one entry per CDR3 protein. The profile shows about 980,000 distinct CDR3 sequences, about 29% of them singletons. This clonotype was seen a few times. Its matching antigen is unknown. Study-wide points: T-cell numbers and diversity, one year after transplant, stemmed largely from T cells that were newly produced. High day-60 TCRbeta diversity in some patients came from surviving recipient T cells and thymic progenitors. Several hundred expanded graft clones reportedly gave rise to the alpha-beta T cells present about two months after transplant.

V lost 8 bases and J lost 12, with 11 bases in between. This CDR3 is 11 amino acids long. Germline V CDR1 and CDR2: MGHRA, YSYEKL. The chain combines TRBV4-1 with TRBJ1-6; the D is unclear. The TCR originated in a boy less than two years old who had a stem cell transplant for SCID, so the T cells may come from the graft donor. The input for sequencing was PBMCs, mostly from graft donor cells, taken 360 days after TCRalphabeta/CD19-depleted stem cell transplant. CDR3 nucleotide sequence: TGCGCCAGCCGTCATACGGGACCCCTCCACTTT. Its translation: CASRHTGPLHF.